The following is a T cell receptor beta chain sequence with its context. Methods used by the authors: Reference gene primers were amplified, and this amplification served to estimate nucleated cell counts. Data came from immunoSEQ multiplex PCR; TCRdb stores just in-frame clones and leaves some out. The V and J calls and clone size were taken over from that table, and D and trimming were inferred from the DNA. The table includes roughly 380,000 clones, about 91% detected once. This entry is derived from a study of blood T cell repertoires in COVID-19. Study as a whole: Sites in the United States, Italy and Spain provided acute and convalescent COVID-19 samples. The analysed material was cDNA or gDNA that came from T cells, B-cell-depleted T cells, or PBMCs.

Trimming took off 0 bases at V and 11 bases at J, with 15 bases between the two ends. The germline CDR1 and CDR2 sequences are SGDLS and YYNGEE. The CDR3 spans 14 residues. Seattle patient enrollment occurred during active infection, with longitudinal follow-up thereafter. The rearrangement links TRBV9 to TRBJ1-5; D is ambiguous. Sequenced material: peripheral blood. The TCR originated in a woman in her 40s with COVID-19, enrolled during active disease. DNA of the CDR3: TGTGCCAGCAGCGTAGTAGGGAGTGTTTGGTCCCAGCATTTT. This sequence encodes CASSVVGSVWSQHF.